These 4 T cell receptor beta chains were sequenced from one sample in a study of beta chain features in type 1 diabetes. Every isolated RNA sample was fully reverse transcribed, so sequencing captured expressed TCRB transcripts. Measured with immunoSEQ multiplex PCR; TCRdb has only the in-frame clones, and not every one. The table records under 450,000 clones, roughly 16% of them present only once. Material for sequencing was naive CD4+ T cells from blood. These receptors all stem from a woman aged 18-35 years in good health.

This clone was seen only a few times. The chain recombines TRBV30 with TRBJ2-7; 10 nucleotides align to TRBD2. CDR1 GTSNPN and CDR2 SVGIG come from the germline V gene (reference sequence). V lost 3 bases and J lost 6; bases outside the gene matches: 5. The length of the CDR3 is 13 residues. CDR3: CAWSPRLAGEQYF. CDR3 bases: TGTGCCTGGAGCCCTCGACTAGCGGGCGAGCAGTACTTC.

The chain joins TRBV30 to TRBJ1-1; the match to TRBD1 covers 8 bases. Trimming removed 5 bases from V and 1 base from J; junction bases left unmatched: 3. Germline CDR1 reads GTSNPN; CDR2 reads SVGIG (reference sequence). This CDR3 spans 13 amino acids. CDR3: CAWEGTGNTEAFF. CDR3 coding DNA: TGTGCCTGGGAGGGGACAGGGAACACTGAAGCTTTCTTT.

The V call is TRBV28, the J call TRBJ2-4, with 11 bases identical to TRBD1. Unmatched junction bases numbered 3, after V lost 6 bases and J lost 2 bases. Germline loops: CDR1 MDHEN, CDR2 SYDVKM. This CDR3 contains 15 residues. The CDR3, as DNA: TGTGCCAGCAGGGGGACAGGGGGGCCCAAAAACATTCAGTACTTC. It yields the protein CASRGTGGPKNIQYF.

There are a few counts of this clone. V and J are TRBV7-9 and TRBJ2-5; TRBD2 agrees at 11 bases. Germline CDR1 and CDR2: SEHNR and FQNEAQ (reference sequence). The V gene end was trimmed by 6 bases and the J gene end by 3 bases; junction bases not matched to a gene: 3. The CDR3 length is 14 residues. The CDR3 nucleotides read TGTGCCAGCAGGAGGGGACTAGCGGAAGAGACCCAGTACTTC. Its protein is CASRRGLAEETQYF. The full variable domain, completed using reference TRBV7-9 and TRBJ2-5, is DTGVSQNPRHKITKRGQNVTFRCDPISEHNRLYWYRQTLGQGPEFLTYFQNEAQLEKSRLLSDRFSAERPKGSFSTLEIQRTEQGDSAMYLCASRRGLAEETQYFGPGTRLLVL.